The 5 T cell receptor beta chains reported below all come from one sample, sequenced in a study of cytomegalovirus exposure and HLA in healthy donors. PCR involved 60 Vbeta and 13 Jbeta primers. The method was immunoSEQ multiplex PCR; TCRdb's version includes in-frame clones alone and lacks a portion of them. The sample spans 75,000 to 95,000 clones; the ten largest clones claim 1.4% to 1.5%. The sequenced material came from PBMCs. The receptors stem from a woman aged 60-75 years in good health and CMV-seronegative.

V and J are TRBV2 and TRBJ2-7; TRBD2 matches at 9 bases. The germline CDR1 and CDR2 sequences are SNHLY and FYNNEI. The trim removed 6 bases at V and 2 bases at J, leaving 8 bases unmatched. This CDR3 has 15 residues. This CDR3 reads CASSKSGRPPYEQYF. The CDR3 DNA is TGTGCCAGCAGCAAAAGCGGGAGGCCCCCCTACGAGCAGTACTTC. Complete variable domain (other parts from reference TRBV2 and TRBJ2-7): EPEVTQTPSHQVTQMGQEVILRCVPISNHLYFYWYRQILGQKVEFLVSFYNNEISEKSEIFDDQFSVERPDGSNFTLKIRSTKLEDSAMYFCASSKSGRPPYEQYFGPGTRLTVT.

The chain has TRBV6-5 and TRBJ1-1; D remains ambiguous. V was trimmed by 2 bases and J by 0 bases, leaving 10 bases between them. CDR3 length equals 15 residues. Germline CDR1 MNHEY, CDR2 SVGAGI. The CDR3 is CASSYQSGMNTEAFF. Written as DNA, the CDR3 is TGTGCCAGCAGTTACCAGTCAGGAATGAACACTGAAGCTTTCTTT.

The chain joins TRBV18 to TRBJ2-7, with TRBD1 as a possible D gene (5 bases). Germline CDR1 is KGHSH and CDR2 is LQKENI. CDR3 length equals 15 residues. The V and J ends lost 0 bases and 2 bases respectively, with 11 bases between them. This chain's CDR3 is CASSPPSQGPYEQYF. As DNA, the CDR3 is TGTGCCAGCTCACCACCCTCGCAGGGTCCCTACGAGCAGTACTTC.

V is TRBV18 and J is TRBJ1-4; 7 bases line up with TRBD1. There are 15 residues in the CDR3. J gave up 0 bases and V 6 bases, and 4 bases lay outside the gene matches. The V gene's germline CDR1 is KGHSH and CDR2 LQKENI. CDR3 nucleotides: TGTGCCAGCTCGACAGGGTTTGCAACTAATGAAAAACTGTTTTTT. Protein sequence: CASSTGFATNEKLFF.

The chain uses TRBV5-4 and TRBJ2-5; D call uncertain. The germline V gene encodes CDR1 SGHNT and CDR2 YYREEE (reference sequence). Trimming cost V 8 bases and J 0 bases, with 11 bases left between them. The CDR3 sequence is 13 residues long. The DNA for the CDR3 is TGTGCCAGTGGTATGGAGTACCAAGAGACCCAGTACTTC. Translated: CASGMEYQETQYF.